The 20 T cell receptor beta chains below were found in one sample sequenced in a study of post-analysis software for immune sequencing data. These receptors are not linked to any known antigen. The authors incorporated unique molecular identifiers into the TCR beta cDNA libraries. From the PCR reads, TCRdb called clonotypes with MiXCR, one entry per CDR3 protein. The sample consists of 700,000 to 800,000 distinct CDR3 sequences, approximately 30% of them appearing once. General study points: Patients used several TRBV segments, including TRBV5-6, TRBV5-1 and TRBV20-1, more often than controls.

Input material: blood. These receptors were collected from a girl aged 10-17 years with multiple sclerosis.

The chain carries TRBV15 and TRBJ2-7; D is uncertain. The J call could be wrong; TRBJ2-5 is a better fit for the DNA end. This CDR3 region has 17 residues. The germline V gene encodes CDR1 LNHNV and CDR2 YYDKDF (reference sequence). CDR3: CATSRARQALRFTTQYF. The CDR3 DNA sequence: TGTGCCACCAGCAGGGCCCGGCAGGCCCTCCGGTTTACGACCCAGTACTTC.

The chain is built from TRBV28 and TRBJ2-5; possibly TRBD1 for D (6 bases). This CDR3 has 15 residues. V shed 2 bases and J shed 1 base, with 11 bases lying between them. Germline V gene lookup returns CDR1 MDHEN and CDR2 SYDVKM. CDR3 amino acids: CASSLMAGAQETQYF. CDR3 bases: TGTGCCAGCAGTTTAATGGCAGGGGCCCAAGAGACCCAGTACTTC.

The genes are TRBV4-1 and TRBJ2-5; D ambiguous. V gave up 0 bases and J gave up 0 bases, with 14 bases separating them. Per germline, CDR1 MGHRA and CDR2 YSYEKL. This CDR3 is built from 17 residues. The CDR3: CASSQEGMPENQETQYF. The CDR3 DNA is TGCGCCAGCAGCCAAGAGGGTATGCCGGAGAACCAAGAGACCCAGTACTTC.

The chain couples TRBV2 to TRBJ2-2, with D perhaps TRBD1 (6 bases). CDR3 size: 14 residues. Between the trimmed V and J ends, which lost 7 bases and 5 bases, there was a span of 14 bases. The germline V gene encodes CDR1 SNHLY and CDR2 FYNNEI. CDR3 in amino acids: CASTVTGPTGELFF. The CDR3 DNA reads as TGTGCCAGCACCGTGACAGGTCCTACCGGGGAGCTGTTTTTT.

The V and J genes are TRBV12-3 or TRBV12-4 and TRBJ1-4; no clear D gene. The CDR3 contains 17 residues. V was pared by 4 bases and J by 7 bases, with 22 bases between. The CDR3 DNA sequence: TGTGCCAGCAGTTCCCTTCGAGGTGGCTACTGGGGTGAAAAACTGTTTTTT. Encoded protein: CASSSLRGGYWGEKLFF.

J is TRBJ2-1 and V is TRBV24-1; 12 positions agree with TRBD2. The CDR3 consists of 17 residues. Germline values: CDR1 KGHDR, CDR2 SFDVKD. Unmatched junction bases numbered 7, after V lost 0 bases and J lost 8 bases. In nucleotides, the CDR3 is TGTGCCACCAGTGATTTGCGCACTAGCGGGGGGTGGGATGAGCAGTTCTTC. It codes for CATSDLRTSGGWDEQFF.

The chain carries TRBV10-3 and TRBJ2-1, with 10 bases that match TRBD2. The V gene's germline CDR1 is ENHRY and CDR2 SYGVKD. The V and J ends lost 2 bases and 2 bases, in that order; junction bases with no gene match: 6. The CDR3 totals 17 residues. In DNA, the CDR3 is TGTGCCATCAGTGAGGGGAGAGCGGGAGGGACCTACAATGAGCAGTTCTTC. It is translated as CAISEGRAGGTYNEQFF.

This chain joins TRBV6-6 and TRBJ2-1; maybe TRBD2 (6 bases). Trimming took 5 bases from V and 9 from J, leaving 17 bases between them. From germline, CDR1 is MNHNY and CDR2 SVGAGI (reference sequence). The CDR3 extends over 14 amino acids. DNA of the CDR3: TGTGCCAGCAGTGCGGGAAAGAGCCTGTTTGAGCAGTTCTTC. It is translated as CASSAGKSLFEQFF.

This clonotype was counted at least ten times. The chain joins TRBV29-1 to TRBJ2-1, with 10 bases matching TRBD2. This CDR3 contains 14 residues. V shed 2 bases and J 7 bases; nucleotides not matched to a gene: 5. Germline V gene sequence: CDR1 SQVTM, CDR2 ANQGSEA. CDR3 sequence reads: CSVETAGGLNEQFF. The CDR3 DNA reads TGCAGCGTTGAAACAGCGGGAGGGCTTAATGAGCAGTTCTTC.

This clonotype was found a few times. The rearrangement uses TRBV7-2 and TRBJ2-4, with 7 bases identical to TRBD2. The CDR3 covers 15 residues. Germline trimming cut 4 bases from V and 4 bases from J; bases unmatched to any gene: 7. Germline V gives CDR1 SGHTA, CDR2 FQGNSA. CDR3 in DNA: TGTGCCAGCAGCTCCATGGGACTACCAAAAAACATTCAGTACTTC. It is translated as CASSSMGLPKNIQYF. Full variable domain (missing parts from reference TRBV7-2 and TRBJ2-4): GAGVSQSPSNKVTEKGKDVELRCDPISGHTALYWYRQSLGQGLEFLIYFQGNSAPDKSGLPSDRFSAERTGGSVSTLTIQRTQQEDSAVYLCASSSMGLPKNIQYFGAGTRLSVL.

This clonotype was observed a single time. The genes are TRBV6-1 and TRBJ1-2; 9 bases line up with TRBD1. The V gene end was trimmed by 6 bases and the J gene end by 5 bases; junction bases not matched to a gene: 10. There are 15 residues in the CDR3. In germline, CDR1 is MNHNS, CDR2 SASEGT. The CDR3 bases are TGTGCCAGCAGACTGACAGGGGGTGCGAGGTATGGCTACACCTTC. Translated, it gives CASRLTGGARYGYTF.

The chain couples TRBV27 to TRBJ1-2; D might be TRBD1 (6 bases). This CDR3 is built from 11 residues. Germline CDR1 MNHEY, CDR2 SMNVEV (reference sequence). The V end lost 8 bases, the J end lost 8 bases, and 12 bases lay between the germline ends. CDR3 DNA: TGTGCCAGCGCAGGGGCGGGGGGCTACACCTTC. This sequence encodes CASAGAGGYTF.

The genes are TRBV7-2 and TRBJ2-7; D might be TRBD2 (6 bases). This CDR3 contains 14 residues. Germline CDR1 reads SGHTA; CDR2 reads FQGNSA. The ends were cut back, 8 bases at V and 0 bases at J, with 14 bases in the middle. The chain's CDR3 is CASARGGNSYEQYF. As DNA, the CDR3 is TGTGCCAGCGCCCGGGGAGGAAACTCCTACGAGCAGTACTTC.

This clonotype was counted a few times. The chain joins TRBV6-5 to TRBJ1-3; D is undetermined. Per the germline V gene, CDR1 is MNHEY and CDR2 is SVGAGI. The CDR3 is 13 residues long. Trimming left V 7 bases short and J 4 bases short, with 11 bases between. The CDR3 bases are TGTGCCAGCACCCCGGGAATGGGAAACACCATATATTTT. Encoded protein: CASTPGMGNTIYF.

This clonotype showed up just a few times. This clone may be a read error of a much larger clone one base away. The J gene is TRBJ2-6, the V gene TRBV29-1; D tentatively fits TRBD1 or TRBD2 (5 bases each). In germline, CDR1 is SQVTM, CDR2 ANQGSEA. The CDR3 length is 15 residues. CDR3 amino acids: CSVSSSGAGANVRTF. CDR3 coding DNA: TGCAGCGTTTCGTCCTCCGGGGCTGGGGCCAACGTCCGGACTTTC.

This clonotype was recorded a few times. The chain couples TRBV20-1 to TRBJ2-1; a possible D gene is TRBD2 (6 bases). The CDR3 runs 13 residues. V lost 5 bases and J lost 1, with 9 bases in between. Germline V gene data show CDR1 as DFQATT and CDR2 as SNEGSKA (reference sequence). CDR3 bases: TGCAGTGCTTGGGACTTTTCCTACAATGAGCAGTTCTTC. This encodes CSAWDFSYNEQFF.

The chain is built from TRBV7-2 and TRBJ2-4; 7 nucleotides line up with TRBD1. CDR1 and CDR2 from the germline V gene are SGHTA and FQGNSA. The CDR3 spans 14 residues. V shed 5 bases and J 4 bases; nucleotides not matched to a gene: 5. CDR3 nucleotides: TGTGCCAGCAGCCCGACAGGGACGAAAAACATTCAGTACTTC. This codes for CASSPTGTKNIQYF.

The rearrangement links TRBV6-2 or TRBV6-3 to TRBJ2-7; D is uncertain. The CDR3 extends over 12 amino acids. Looked up from germline, CDR1 is MNHEY and CDR2 is SVGEGT. Trimming took 5 bases from V and 3 from J, leaving 8 bases between them. The CDR3 DNA reads TGTGCCAGCAGTAACAAGGGCTACGAGCAGTACTTC. Amino acids: CASSNKGYEQYF.

This clonotype occurred a few times. Mismatch with germline at one junction end may stem from a read error. This chain uses TRBV20-1 with TRBJ2-7, with 11 positions matching TRBD2. Per the germline V gene, CDR1 is DFQATT and CDR2 is SNEGSKA (reference sequence). CDR3 length equals 17 residues. DNA of the CDR3: TGCAGTGCTGAGGCGGCGGTAGCGGGAGGGTTCTCCCACGAGCAGTACTTC. This codes for CSAEAAVAGGFSHEQYF.

The V gene is TRBV5-1, the J gene TRBJ2-4; tentatively, D is TRBD1 (8 bases). The CDR3 runs to 14 residues. Germline CDR1 reads SGHRS; CDR2 reads YFSETQ. V was shortened by 2 bases and J by 8 bases, with 14 bases between the two germline ends. The CDR3: CASSFQGAGDIQYF. CDR3 DNA: TGCGCCAGCAGCTTTCAGGGGGCGGGGGACATTCAGTACTTC.